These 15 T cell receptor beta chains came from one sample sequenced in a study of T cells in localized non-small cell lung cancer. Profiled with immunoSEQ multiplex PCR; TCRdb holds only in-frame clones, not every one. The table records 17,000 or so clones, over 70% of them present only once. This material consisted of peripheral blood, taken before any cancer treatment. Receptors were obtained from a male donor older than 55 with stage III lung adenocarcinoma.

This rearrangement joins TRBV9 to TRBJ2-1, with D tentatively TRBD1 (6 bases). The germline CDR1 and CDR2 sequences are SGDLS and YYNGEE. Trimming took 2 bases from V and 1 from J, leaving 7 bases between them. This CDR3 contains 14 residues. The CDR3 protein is CASSVGTSYNEQFF. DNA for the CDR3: TGTGCCAGCAGCGTCGGGACATCCTACAATGAGCAGTTCTTC.

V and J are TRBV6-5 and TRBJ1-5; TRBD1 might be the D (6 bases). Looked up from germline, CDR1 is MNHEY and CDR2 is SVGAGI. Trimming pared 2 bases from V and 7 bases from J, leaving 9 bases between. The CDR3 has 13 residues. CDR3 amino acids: CASSYAGGQPQHF. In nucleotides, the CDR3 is TGTGCCAGCAGTTACGCGGGGGGCCAGCCCCAGCATTTT.

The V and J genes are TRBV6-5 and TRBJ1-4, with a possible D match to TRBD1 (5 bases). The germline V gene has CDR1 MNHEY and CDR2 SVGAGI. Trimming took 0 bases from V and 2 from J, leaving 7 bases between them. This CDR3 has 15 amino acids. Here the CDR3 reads CASSYSAGTNEKLFF. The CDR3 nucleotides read TGTGCCAGCAGTTACTCTGCAGGGACTAATGAAAAACTGTTTTTT.

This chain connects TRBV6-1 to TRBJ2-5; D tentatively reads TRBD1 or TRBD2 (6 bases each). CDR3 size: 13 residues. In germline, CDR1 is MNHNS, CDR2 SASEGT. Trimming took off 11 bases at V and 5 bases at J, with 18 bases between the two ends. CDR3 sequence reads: CADQNLGGETQYF. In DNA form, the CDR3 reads TGTGCCGACCAAAACCTAGGGGGGGAGACCCAGTACTTC.

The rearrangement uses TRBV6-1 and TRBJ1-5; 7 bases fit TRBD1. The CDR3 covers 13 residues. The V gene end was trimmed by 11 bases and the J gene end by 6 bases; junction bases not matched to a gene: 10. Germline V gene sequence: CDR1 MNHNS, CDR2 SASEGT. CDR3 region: CAGTGVVGQPQHF. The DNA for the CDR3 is TGTGCCGGAACAGGGGTGGTCGGTCAGCCCCAGCATTTT.

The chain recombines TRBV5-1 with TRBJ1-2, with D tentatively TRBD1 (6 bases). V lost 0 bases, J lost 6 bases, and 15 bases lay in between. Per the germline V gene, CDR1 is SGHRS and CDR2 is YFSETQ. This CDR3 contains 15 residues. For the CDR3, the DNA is TGCGCCAGCAGCTTGGCATCAGACAGGAGGAATGGCTACACCTTC. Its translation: CASSLASDRRNGYTF.

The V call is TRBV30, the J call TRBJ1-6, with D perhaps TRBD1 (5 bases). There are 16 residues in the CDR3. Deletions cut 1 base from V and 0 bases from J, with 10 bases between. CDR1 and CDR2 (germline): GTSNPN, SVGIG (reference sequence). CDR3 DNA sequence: TGTGCCTGGAGTGCAGGGACCTTCTCCTATAATTCACCCCTCCACTTT. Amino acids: CAWSAGTFSYNSPLHF.

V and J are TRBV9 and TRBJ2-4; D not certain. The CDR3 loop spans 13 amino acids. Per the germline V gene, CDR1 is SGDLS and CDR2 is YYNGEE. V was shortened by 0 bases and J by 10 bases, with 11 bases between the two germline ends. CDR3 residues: CASSVDLQTIQYF. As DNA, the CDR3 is TGTGCCAGCAGCGTAGACTTGCAAACTATTCAGTACTTC.

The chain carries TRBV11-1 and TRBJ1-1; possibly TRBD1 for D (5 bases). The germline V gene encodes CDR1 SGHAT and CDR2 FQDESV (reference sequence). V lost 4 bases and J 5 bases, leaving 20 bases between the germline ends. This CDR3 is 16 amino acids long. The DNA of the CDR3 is TGTGCCAGCAGCTCCCCTGGGAGAAGGGGTGATACTGAAGCTTTCTTT. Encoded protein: CASSSPGRRGDTEAFF.

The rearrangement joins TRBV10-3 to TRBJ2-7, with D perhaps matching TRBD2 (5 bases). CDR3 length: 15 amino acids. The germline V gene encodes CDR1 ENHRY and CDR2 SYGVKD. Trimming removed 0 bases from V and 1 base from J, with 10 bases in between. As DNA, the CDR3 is TGTGCCATCAGTGAGTCGGCGGGTAAGTCCTACGAGCAGTACTTC. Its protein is CAISESAGKSYEQYF.

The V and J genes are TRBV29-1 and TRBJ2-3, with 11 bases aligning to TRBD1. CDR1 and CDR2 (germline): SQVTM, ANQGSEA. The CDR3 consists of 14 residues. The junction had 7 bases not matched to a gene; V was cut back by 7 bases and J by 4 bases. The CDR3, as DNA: TGCAGCGCGGACAGGGGGCGCGTCTCAGATACGCAGTATTTT. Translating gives CSADRGRVSDTQYF.

The DNA of the CDR3 is TGTGCCAGCAGCTTGGTTAGCGGGGGCGTATTCGGTTACGAGCAGTACTTC. Amino acid sequence: CASSLVSGGVFGYEQYF. The J gene is TRBJ2-7, the V gene TRBV5-4, with 9 nucleotides matching TRBD2. Per germline, CDR1 SGHNT and CDR2 YYREEE (reference sequence). V lost 0 bases, J lost 4 bases, and 11 bases stayed unmatched. The CDR3 totals 17 residues.

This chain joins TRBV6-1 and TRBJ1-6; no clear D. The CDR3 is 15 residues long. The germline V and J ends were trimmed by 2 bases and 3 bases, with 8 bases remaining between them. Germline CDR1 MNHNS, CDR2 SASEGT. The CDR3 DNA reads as TGTGCCAGCAGTGAAAGTCCGGACTATAATTCACCCCTCCACTTT. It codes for CASSESPDYNSPLHF.

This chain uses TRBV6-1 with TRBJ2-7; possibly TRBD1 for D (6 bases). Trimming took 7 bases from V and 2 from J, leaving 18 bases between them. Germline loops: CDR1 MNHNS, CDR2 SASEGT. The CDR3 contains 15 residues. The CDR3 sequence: CASIPGDAGAYEQYF. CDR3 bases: TGTGCCAGCATCCCCGGGGACGCAGGGGCCTACGAGCAGTACTTC.

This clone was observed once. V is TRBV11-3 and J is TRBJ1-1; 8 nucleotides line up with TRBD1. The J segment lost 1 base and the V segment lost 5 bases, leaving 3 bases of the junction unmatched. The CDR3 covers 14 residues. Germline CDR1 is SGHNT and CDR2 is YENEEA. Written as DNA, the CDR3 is TGTGCCAGCAGCCCGGGGACAGGGAACACTGAAGCTTTCTTT. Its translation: CASSPGTGNTEAFF.